This TCR beta chain was sequenced in a study of PD-L1 blockade in urothelial cancer. Notes on this clone: Its matching antigen is unknown. The junction shows a germline mismatch at one end, possibly a read error.

Assay used: immunoSEQ multiplex PCR; TCRdb lists only in-frame clones, some missing. This table holds around 100,000 clones, roughly 88% found once. General study points: Having blood TCR clonality under the median before treatment predicted better survival. For durable-benefit patients, tumor-associated blood clones expanded more at 3 weeks.

The CDR3 runs to 13 residues. The V gene's germline CDR1 is SSHAT and CDR2 FNYEAQ (reference sequence). The TCR was taken from a man aged 50-60 years with urothelial cancer. Sequencing was performed on PBMCs, taken around atezolizumab (anti-PD-L1) treatment. The chain has TRBV7-7 and TRBJ1-6; D might be TRBD1 (5 bases). The CDR3 sequence is CASSSWTPGGVDF. CDR3 DNA sequence: TGTGCTAGCAGCTCCTGGACGCCAGGAGGGGTTGATTTT.